This T cell receptor beta chain was sequenced during a study of blood T cell repertoires in COVID-19. The CDR3 is made up of 13 amino acids. Looked up from germline, CDR1 is SGHNT and CDR2 is YYREEE (reference sequence). Deletions cut 1 base from V and 5 bases from J, with 9 bases between. Repertoires were generated with immunoSEQ multiplex PCR, while TCRdb's copy carries only in-frame clones and drops some. The table shows around 140,000 clones, with approximately 88% occurring only once. Sequenced: peripheral blood. This clonotype was obtained from a human donor in a cohort sampled during active COVID-19. The V gene is TRBV5-4, the J gene TRBJ2-5, with a tentative D call TRBD2 (5 bases). The CDR3 DNA sequence: TGTGCCAGCAGCTTGCCCGGAGGTGAGACCCAGTACTTC. Translating gives CASSLPGGETQYF.